Each of the 14 T cell receptor beta chains below was sequenced from the same sample in a study of blood T cell repertoires in COVID-19. This table comes from immunoSEQ multiplex PCR, and its TCRdb copy is limited to in-frame clones, with some not included. The table has around 70,000 clones, 80% to 90% seen once. Sequenced input: peripheral blood. The receptors originated from a woman of 80 years or more with active or convalescent COVID-19.

This chain joins TRBV19 and TRBJ1-5, with 11 bases matching TRBD1. This CDR3 is built from 15 residues. CDR1 and CDR2 from the germline V gene are LNHDA and SQIVND (reference sequence). The V segment lost 7 bases and the J segment 8 bases; nucleotides outside the gene matches: 10. DNA of the CDR3: TGTGCCAGTAAGGCGAGGACAGGGGGCCAGGAGCCCCAGCATTTT. Residues: CASKARTGGQEPQHF.

The chain uses TRBV5-4 and TRBJ1-3; 8 nucleotides line up with TRBD1. V lost 2 bases, J lost 0 bases, and 1 base stayed unmatched. Germline values: CDR1 SGHNT, CDR2 YYREEE (reference sequence). The CDR3 is made up of 15 amino acids. This chain's CDR3 is CASSFQGASGNTIYF. The CDR3 coding sequence is TGTGCCAGCAGCTTCCAGGGGGCCTCTGGAAACACCATATATTTT.

This chain uses TRBV6-1 with TRBJ1-3, with TRBD1 matching 10 bases. This CDR3 contains 13 residues. In germline, CDR1 is MNHNS, CDR2 SASEGT. V was clipped by 5 bases and J by 8 bases; unmatched bases: 3. The CDR3: CASSWDRGYTIYF. The CDR3 nucleotides are TGTGCCAGCAGTTGGGACAGGGGTTACACCATATATTTT.

The V gene is TRBV28, the J gene TRBJ2-2, with a possible D match to TRBD2 (5 bases). Germline CDR1 MDHEN, CDR2 SYDVKM. V dropped 6 bases and J dropped 4 bases, with 9 bases sitting between them. CDR3 length equals 13 residues. CDR3 region: CASRRAGTGELFF. CDR3 sequence (DNA): TGTGCCAGCAGGCGGGCGGGCACCGGGGAGCTGTTTTTT.

Only a few counts were recorded for this clone. The sample holds other DNA sequences that translate to the same CDR3. The chain recombines TRBV5-1 with TRBJ1-6, with 10 bases identical to TRBD1. V lost 0 bases to trimming and J lost 5 bases; unmatched junction nucleotides: 2. The CDR3 has 16 residues. The germline V gene has CDR1 SGHRS and CDR2 YFSETQ. CDR3 DNA: TGCGCCAGCAGCTTGGGGGGACAGGGGAATAATTCACCCCTCCACTTT. Translating gives CASSLGGQGNNSPLHF.

The V gene is TRBV7-8, the J gene TRBJ2-7; tentatively, D is TRBD2 (5 bases). Germline-derived CDR1 and CDR2 are SGHVS and FQNEAQ. The V gene lost 5 bases and the J gene lost 4 bases, with 9 bases spanning the gap. The CDR3 runs 12 residues. This chain's CDR3 is CASSPGKYEQYF. CDR3 in DNA: TGTGCCAGCAGCCCCGGGAAGTACGAGCAGTACTTC.

This clone was counted a single time. This rearrangement joins TRBV24-1 to TRBJ2-3, with 7 bases fitting TRBD1. The J segment lost 9 bases and the V segment lost 2 bases, leaving 1 base of the junction unmatched. The V gene's germline CDR1 is KGHDR and CDR2 SFDVKD. CDR3 length equals 12 residues. The CDR3 coding sequence is TGTGCCACCAGTGATTCGGGACAGACGCAGTATTTT. This codes for CATSDSGQTQYF.

The chain carries TRBV6-6 and TRBJ2-7; 9 positions agree with TRBD1. The trim removed 2 bases at V and 7 bases at J, leaving 9 bases unmatched. The CDR3 totals 15 residues. CDR1 and CDR2 (germline): MNHNY, SVGAGI (reference sequence). The CDR3 protein is CASSYRQGQGREQYF. The CDR3 bases are TGTGCCAGCAGTTACCGGCAGGGACAGGGAAGGGAGCAGTACTTC.

The gene calls are TRBV2 and TRBJ1-5; TRBD1 is a possible D gene (6 bases). Per germline, CDR1 SNHLY and CDR2 FYNNEI. Trimming cost V 4 bases and J 6 bases, with 16 bases left between them. This CDR3 comprises 15 residues. The CDR3 DNA sequence: TGTGCCAGCAGTGTACGTCAGGGGACAATTCAGCCCCAGCATTTT. It translates to CASSVRQGTIQPQHF. The variable domain in full, completed from reference TRBV2 and TRBJ1-5, reads EPEVTQTPSHQVTQMGQEVILRCVPISNHLYFYWYRQILGQKVEFLVSFYNNEISEKSEIFDDQFSVERPDGSNFTLKIRSTKLEDSAMYFCASSVRQGTIQPQHFGDGTRLSIL.

The V call is TRBV18, the J call TRBJ2-2, with a weak D call TRBD1 (5 bases). Trimming left V 5 bases short and J 2 bases short, with 12 bases between. The CDR3 length is 15 residues. Looked up from germline, CDR1 is KGHSH and CDR2 is LQKENI. The CDR3 region has the DNA TGTGCCAGCTCATGGGGCAGCCCCAACACCGGGGAGCTGTTTTTT. It specifies CASSWGSPNTGELFF.

This chain uses TRBV7-2 with TRBJ2-3; D not certain. Germline CDR1 and CDR2: SGHTA and FQGNSA. Deletions cut 3 bases from V and 5 bases from J, with 12 bases between. The CDR3 consists of 14 residues. The DNA for the CDR3 is TGTGCCAGCAGCTTCAGGCCGGCGCAAGATACGCAGTATTTT. Protein sequence: CASSFRPAQDTQYF.

This chain uses TRBV6-2 or TRBV6-3 with TRBJ1-1; TRBD1 is a possible D gene (6 bases). Germline CDR1 is MNHEY and CDR2 is SVGEGT. The V end was cut by 5 bases, the J end by 0 bases, with 16 bases between. CDR3 length equals 16 residues. CDR3 DNA: TGTGCCAGCAGTGACTACGGGACACGGGTGAACACTGAAGCTTTCTTT. Translation: CASSDYGTRVNTEAFF.

V gene TRBV2 combines with J gene TRBJ2-2, with 11 bases matching TRBD1. Germline values: CDR1 SNHLY, CDR2 FYNNEI. V dropped 10 bases and J dropped 8; count of bases not matched to a gene: 6. There are 13 residues in the CDR3. The CDR3 loop reads CATRTGGIGELFF. The CDR3 DNA reads TGTGCCACCAGGACAGGGGGCATTGGGGAGCTGTTTTTT.

This sequence joins TRBV24-1 and TRBJ2-6; no clear D gene. The germline V gene encodes CDR1 KGHDR and CDR2 SFDVKD. This CDR3 has 13 residues. V was trimmed by 6 bases and J by 0 bases, leaving 2 bases between them. For the CDR3, the DNA is TGTGCCACCAGTCGCTCTGGGGCCAACGTCCTGACTTTC. As protein: CATSRSGANVLTF.